The present T cell receptor beta chain was sequenced within a study of regulatory T cells in long-lasting Graves disease. Time point meaning: newly diagnosed GD, antithyroid drugs for less than 3 months. PBMCs provided the RNA from which the TCR library was made. Arm-PCR of CDR3 regions and iRepertoire HTBI primers were the basis on which TCR beta libraries were built. TCRdb analysed the multiplex PCR reads with MiXCR anew, one entry per CDR3 protein. This sample has 400,000 to 500,000 distinct CDR3 sequences, with 11% to 15% found just once. This clonotype appeared a few times. Its matching antigen is unknown. V lost 5 bases, J lost 6 bases, and 11 bases lay in between. Germline CDR1 is SQVTM and CDR2 is ANQGSEA. The CDR3 covers 11 residues. Study-level results: No thyroid tissue was studied; the work used peripheral blood only.

These data were likewise used in another study, on T cells in Graves' hyperthyroidism and ophthalmopathy. From that second work: Disease duration under 2 months; hyperthyroidism patients were aged 18 to 65.

The input for sequencing was peripheral blood mononuclear cells (PBMCs), taken at new diagnosis, from a patient treated with antithyroid drugs. The V and J genes are TRBV29-1 and TRBJ2-7; tentative D call: TRBD1 (6 bases). The origin of this receptor is a woman aged 45-65 years with Graves disease. CDR3: CSVHTGIEQYF. CDR3 bases: TGCAGCGTTCACACAGGGATCGAGCAGTACTTC.